This paragraph reports one TCR beta chain. The data were obtained in a study of blood T cell repertoires in COVID-19. Turning to the study itself: The United States, Italy and Spain supplied acute and convalescent COVID-19 samples. Sources were T cells, B-cell-depleted T cells, or PBMCs; the material itself was cDNA or gDNA.

CDR1 is ENHRY and CDR2 is SYGVKD in the germline V gene. The CDR3 is 16 residues long. Losses at the gene ends were 3 bases for V and 1 base for J; bases not matched to a gene: 5. Authors' data handling: Cell counts per sample came from amplifying reference gene primers. Here immunoSEQ multiplex PCR was the method, and the copy in TCRdb shows in-frame clones only, minus some. The V and J calls and clone size were taken over from that table, and D and trimming were inferred from the DNA. Among 150,000 to 200,000 clones listed, roughly 80% were seen once. The V gene is TRBV10-3, the J gene TRBJ2-7; 11 bases match TRBD2. The sample was peripheral blood. The clonotype comes from a man in his 60s with active or convalescent COVID-19. The chain's CDR3 is CAISDLTSGRSYEQYF. For the CDR3, the DNA is TGTGCCATCAGTGACCTCACTAGCGGGAGATCCTACGAGCAGTACTTC.